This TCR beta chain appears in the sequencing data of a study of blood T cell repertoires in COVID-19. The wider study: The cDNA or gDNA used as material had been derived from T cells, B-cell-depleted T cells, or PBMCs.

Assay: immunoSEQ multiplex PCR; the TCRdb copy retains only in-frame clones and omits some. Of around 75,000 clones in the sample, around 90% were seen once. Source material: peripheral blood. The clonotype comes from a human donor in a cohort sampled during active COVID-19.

CDR3 DNA sequence: TGCGCCAGCAGTCGGGCAGATCTCCACTACGAGCAGTACTTC. Protein product: CASSRADLHYEQYF. The V gene is TRBV23-1, the J gene TRBJ2-7, with D unclear. TRBV23-1 is an open reading frame, and its role is uncertain. Trimming removed 4 bases from V and 3 bases from J, with 13 bases in between. The CDR3 has 14 amino acids.